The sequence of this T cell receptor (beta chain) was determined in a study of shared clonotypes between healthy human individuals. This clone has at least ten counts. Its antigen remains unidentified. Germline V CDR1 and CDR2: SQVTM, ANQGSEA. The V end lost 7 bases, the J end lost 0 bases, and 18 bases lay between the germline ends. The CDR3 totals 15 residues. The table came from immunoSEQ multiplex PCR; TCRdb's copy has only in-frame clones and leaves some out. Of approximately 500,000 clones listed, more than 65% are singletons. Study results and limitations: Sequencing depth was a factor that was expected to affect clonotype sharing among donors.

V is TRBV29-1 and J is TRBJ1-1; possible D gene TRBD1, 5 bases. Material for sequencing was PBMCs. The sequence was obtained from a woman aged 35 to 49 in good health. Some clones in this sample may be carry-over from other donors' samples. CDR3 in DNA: TGCAGCGCTGGGGCGGGTTGGGGAATGAACACTGAAGCTTTCTTT. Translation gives CSAGAGWGMNTEAFF.